These 24 T cell receptor beta chains came from one sample sequenced in a study of blood T cell repertoires in COVID-19. The method was immunoSEQ multiplex PCR; TCRdb's version includes in-frame clones alone and lacks a portion of them. The table lists 87,000 or so clones, approximately 87% of them singletons. The sample taken for sequencing was peripheral blood. These receptor sequences come from a human donor with acute or convalescent COVID-19. The donor label of this sample is uncertain.

The gene calls are TRBV4-2 and TRBJ1-2; 8 bases align to TRBD1. This CDR3 comprises 15 residues. CDR1 is LGHNA, CDR2 YNFKEQ, per germline. V gave up 3 bases and J gave up 7 bases; unmatched junction bases: 10. The CDR3 is CASSHGGTGMGGYTF. Here the CDR3 DNA reads TGTGCCAGCAGCCACGGCGGGACAGGCATGGGTGGCTACACCTTC.

J is TRBJ2-3 and V is TRBV6-2 or TRBV6-3, with D perhaps matching TRBD1 (5 bases). CDR1 and CDR2 (germline): MNHEY, SVGEGT. This CDR3 is 16 amino acids long. V was cut by 0 bases and J by 4 bases, with 14 bases left in between. The CDR3 reads CASSYSGQGRSDTQYF. The CDR3 nucleotides read TGTGCCAGCAGTTACTCAGGGCAGGGTCGCTCAGATACGCAGTATTTT.

This rearrangement joins TRBV10-1 to TRBJ2-7; 7 bases are a match to TRBD1. The V and J ends lost 3 bases and 4 bases, in that order; junction bases with no gene match: 6. This CDR3 comprises 14 residues. The germline CDR1 and CDR2 sequences are WNHNN and SYGVQD (reference sequence). CDR3 nucleotides: TGCGCCAGCAGTGATGGTGGCAGGGGGTACGAGCAGTACTTC. This codes for CASSDGGRGYEQYF.

The V call is TRBV6-5, the J call TRBJ1-2; 9 nucleotides line up with TRBD1. Looked up from germline, CDR1 is MNHEY and CDR2 is SVGAGI. Trimming cost V 6 bases and J 3 bases; bases outside gene matches: 5. The CDR3 is made up of 14 amino acids. The chain's CDR3 is CASRDRGGDYGYTF. Written as DNA, the CDR3 is TGTGCCAGCAGAGACAGGGGGGGAGACTATGGCTACACCTTC.

The chain carries TRBV5-3 and TRBJ1-5; D is possibly TRBD1 (5 bases). TRBV5-3 is identified as an open reading frame with a role that is uncertain. The CDR3 loop spans 11 amino acids. Trimming removed 8 bases from V and 6 bases from J, with 9 bases in between. In DNA, the CDR3 is TGTGCCAGGAAGGGGCGTCAGCCCCAGCATTTT. This sequence encodes CARKGRQPQHF.

The rearrangement links TRBV20-1 to TRBJ2-7; possible D gene TRBD1, 7 bases. The CDR3 covers 15 residues. V shed 3 bases and J shed 5 bases, with 20 bases lying between them. Germline assignment: CDR1 DFQATT and CDR2 SNEGSKA (reference sequence). The CDR3 protein is CSASTGYGGGDEQYF. The CDR3 DNA follows: TGCAGTGCTAGTACGGGTTATGGAGGGGGCGACGAGCAGTACTTC.

Of note for this clone: The same CDR3 also results from other DNA sequences found in this sample. The rearrangement uses TRBV2 and TRBJ2-2; 8 bases line up with TRBD1. The CDR3 totals 14 residues. The V gene end was trimmed by 6 bases and the J gene end by 4 bases; junction bases not matched to a gene: 4. Germline V gene data show CDR1 as SNHLY and CDR2 as FYNNEI. CDR3 loop: CASRRQGFTGELFF. CDR3 coding DNA: TGTGCCAGCAGGAGACAGGGGTTCACCGGGGAGCTGTTTTTT. Full variable domain (outside the CDR3, taken from reference TRBV2 and TRBJ2-2): EPEVTQTPSHQVTQMGQEVILRCVPISNHLYFYWYRQILGQKVEFLVSFYNNEISEKSEIFDDQFSVERPDGSNFTLKIRSTKLEDSAMYFCASRRQGFTGELFFGEGSRLTVL.

This clone was detected only once. V usage is TRBV7-8 and J usage is TRBJ1-5; D uncertain. Germline V lookup: CDR1 SGHVS, CDR2 FQNEAQ. This CDR3 contains 15 residues. V was trimmed by 1 base and J by 1 base, leaving 8 bases between them. CDR3 sequence: CASSLGDASNQPQHF. Written as DNA, the CDR3 is TGTGCCAGCAGCTTAGGAGATGCGAGCAATCAGCCCCAGCATTTT.

In DNA form, the CDR3 reads TGCAGCGTTGACCCAAGCACAGATACGCAGTATTTT. It translates to CSVDPSTDTQYF. The chain is built from TRBV29-1 and TRBJ2-3; D uncertain. The CDR3 spans 12 residues. V lost 3 bases and J 0 bases, leaving 4 bases between the germline ends. Germline V gene data show CDR1 as SQVTM and CDR2 as ANQGSEA.

This sequence joins TRBV2 and TRBJ1-2; 8 bases align to TRBD1. The CDR3 spans 14 residues. CDR1 SNHLY and CDR2 FYNNEI come from the germline V gene. With V trimmed by 4 bases and J by 9 bases, 10 bases remained unmatched. CDR3 sequence: CASSGGTGLPSYTF. The CDR3 nucleotides are TGTGCCAGCAGTGGCGGGACAGGCCTCCCGAGCTACACCTTC.

The V call is TRBV3-1 (or the pseudogene TRBV3-2), the J call TRBJ2-3; no firm D call. Germline V CDR1 and CDR2: LGHDT, YNNKEL (reference sequence). Trimming left V 0 bases short and J 7 bases short, with 20 bases between. The CDR3 runs to 17 residues. The CDR3 DNA follows: TGTGCCAGCAGCCAAGAGGGTTACGGAGTATATGGGTATACGCAGTATTTT. This gives the protein CASSQEGYGVYGYTQYF.

The chain carries TRBV28 and TRBJ2-6; 9 bases map to TRBD1. Germline CDR1 MDHEN, CDR2 SYDVKM. The CDR3 totals 15 residues. The ends lost 5 bases at V and 4 bases at J; junction bases unmatched: 3. Written as DNA, the CDR3 is TGTGCCAGCAGTCTACAGGGGGCGGGGGCCAACGTCCTGACTTTC. Amino acids: CASSLQGAGANVLTF.

The chain links TRBV6-5 to TRBJ1-2; 7 positions match TRBD1. V was pared by 5 bases and J by 8 bases, with 14 bases of the junction left unmatched. The CDR3 has 15 amino acids. Germline loops: CDR1 MNHEY, CDR2 SVGAGI. The DNA for the CDR3 is TGTGCCAGCAGTACAGGGGCCCGGCCGCCCAGCGGCTACACCTTC. This encodes CASSTGARPPSGYTF.

This clone was found once. The V and J genes are TRBV4-2 and TRBJ2-6; D is ambiguous. Germline loops: CDR1 LGHNA, CDR2 YNFKEQ. Trimming removed 0 bases from V and 1 base from J, with 7 bases in between. This CDR3 spans 16 amino acids. The chain's CDR3 is CASSQEEKSGANVLTF. In nucleotides, the CDR3 is TGTGCCAGCAGCCAAGAGGAGAAATCTGGGGCCAACGTCCTGACTTTC.

The V call is TRBV7-2, the J call TRBJ2-1; no reliable D call. V was pared by 4 bases and J by 6 bases, with 13 bases between. This CDR3 comprises 14 residues. Germline CDR1 reads SGHTA; CDR2 reads FQGNSA. CDR3 nucleotides: TGTGCCAGCAGCTCTCACTCCCTCGTCAATGAGCAGTTCTTC. Protein sequence: CASSSHSLVNEQFF.

The rearrangement uses TRBV11-2 and TRBJ1-6; D unresolved. The V end was cut by 4 bases, the J end by 8 bases, with 3 bases between. Per the germline V gene, CDR1 is SGHAT and CDR2 is FQNNGV. The length of the CDR3 is 11 residues. The chain's CDR3 is CASSSDSPLHF. Here the CDR3 DNA reads TGTGCCAGCAGCTCCGATTCACCCCTCCACTTT.

The chain combines TRBV19 with TRBJ2-3, with TRBD2 identical over 13 bases. The CDR3 spans 17 residues. J was trimmed by 3 bases and V by 5 bases; bases with no gene match: 8. Germline V gene data show CDR1 as LNHDA and CDR2 as SQIVND (reference sequence). The CDR3 region is CASSLGLAGAHTDTQYF. DNA of the CDR3: TGTGCCAGTAGTCTCGGACTAGCGGGGGCCCATACAGATACGCAGTATTTT.

This clone occurred a few times. In nucleotides, the CDR3 is TGTGCCAGCAGTTTTCAGGGACTAGGACCCTACGAGCAGTACTTC. Translated: CASSFQGLGPYEQYF. The chain recombines TRBV27 with TRBJ2-7; 8 nucleotides agree with TRBD2. V gave up 3 bases and J gave up 2 bases; unmatched junction bases: 6. The germline CDR1 and CDR2 sequences are MNHEY and SMNVEV (reference sequence). The CDR3 has 15 amino acids.

In DNA form, the CDR3 reads TGTGCCAGCAGTTACGGACAGGGTTTCATCACTGAAGCTTTCTTT. Protein product: CASSYGQGFITEAFF. The chain combines TRBV6-5 with TRBJ1-1, with TRBD1 matching over 8 bases. Germline CDR1 reads MNHEY; CDR2 reads SVGAGI. CDR3 size: 15 residues. The ends lost 2 bases at V and 4 bases at J; junction bases unmatched: 6.

In its sample, this clone was seen a few times. This chain links TRBV16 with TRBJ1-3, with 9 bases that match TRBD1. Per the germline V gene, CDR1 is KGHSY and CDR2 is FQNENV. The CDR3 is 14 residues long. V shed 4 bases and J 8 bases; nucleotides not matched to a gene: 6. The chain's CDR3 is CASSPRDRAHTIYF. The CDR3 coding sequence is TGTGCCAGCAGCCCCCGGGACAGGGCACACACCATATATTTT.

The V and J genes are TRBV6-5 and TRBJ1-2, with 12 bases that match TRBD1. The germline V gene encodes CDR1 MNHEY and CDR2 SVGAGI. V lost 4 bases and J lost 8; bases outside the gene matches: 11. The CDR3 is 16 amino acids. The CDR3 sequence is CASSSGTGGGIGGYTF. The DNA of the CDR3 is TGTGCCAGCAGTTCCGGGACAGGGGGCGGCATCGGAGGCTACACCTTC.

The chain links TRBV4-3 to TRBJ1-5; 8 nucleotides match TRBD1. Germline assignment: CDR1 LGHNA and CDR2 YSLEER. The CDR3 runs 17 residues. The ends lost 0 bases at V and 0 bases at J; junction bases unmatched: 4. The chain's CDR3 is CASSQDLTGVSNQPQHF. Here the CDR3 DNA reads TGCGCCAGCAGCCAAGACTTGACAGGGGTTAGCAATCAGCCCCAGCATTTT.

The chain joins TRBV13 to TRBJ1-2; unclear D gene. CDR3 length equals 14 residues. Germline CDR1 and CDR2: PRHDT and FYEKMQ (reference sequence). Deletions cut 1 base from V and 3 bases from J, with 9 bases between. The DNA of the CDR3 is TGTGCCAGCAGCTTAGCGGGGTCTGACTATGGCTACACCTTC. This sequence encodes CASSLAGSDYGYTF.

The rearrangement joins TRBV5-5 to TRBJ1-5; 7 nucleotides line up with TRBD1. Trimming cost V 1 base and J 5 bases; bases outside gene matches: 3. Germline values: CDR1 SGHKS, CDR2 YYEKEE (reference sequence). The CDR3 contains 14 residues. The CDR3 bases are TGTGCCAGCAGCTTGACAGGGGATTATCAGCCCCAGCATTTT. Protein sequence: CASSLTGDYQPQHF.